The rows below give T cell receptor beta chains drawn from one sample of a study of OX40 agonist ivuxolimab in advanced cancers. The table came from immunoSEQ multiplex PCR; TCRdb's copy has only in-frame clones and leaves some out. The table includes 40,000 to 50,000 clones, around 90% detected once. Sequenced material: CD4+ or CD8+ T cells sorted from blood, taken in a trial of the OX40 agonist ivuxolimab. The source is an adult with an advanced solid tumor such as melanoma, head and neck, liver or kidney cancer. Each CDR3 is given with its conserved first and last residue. Fields, in order: V gene, clone size, J gene, D gene, CDR3 DNA, CDR3 protein. A D gene is named only where the DNA matches it firmly. Some rows mark clone size as missing; the rest say once, few, many or name a class of expanded clone.

>TRBV9|.|TRBJ1-2|.
TGTGCCAGCAGCGCATCAGGGAGATCAGGATATGGCTACACCTTC
CASSASGRSGYGYTF
>TRBV4-3|.|TRBJ2-5|.
TGCGCCAGCAGCCAAGATGTGGGGGTCGGGGCCCAGTACTTC
CASSQDVGVGAQYF
>TRBV5-6|.|TRBJ2-1|TRBD2
TGTGCCAGCAGCTTGCGACTAGCGGACTACAATGAGCAGTTCTTC
CASSLRLADYNEQFF
>TRBV7-8|.|TRBJ2-2|TRBD2
TGTGCCAGCAGCTTAGCTAGCGGGCCCTTCATCACCCTGGCGGGGGAGCTGTTTTTT
CASSLASGPFITLAGELFF
>TRBV18|.|TRBJ2-1|TRBD1
TGTGCCAGCTCACCAGAATATAACAGGGGGAGTGAGCAGTTCTTC
CASSPEYNRGSEQFF
>TRBV7-2|.|TRBJ1-2|.
TGTGCCAGCAGCCCCAACGGTGCCTTCTATGGCTACACCTTC
CASSPNGAFYGYTF
>TRBV10-3|once|TRBJ2-3|TRBD2
TGTGCCATCAGTGAGTCGGGGGGGTTCACAGATACGCAGTATTTT
CAISESGGFTDTQYF
>TRBV5-1|.|TRBJ1-1|.
TGCGCCAGCAGCCACTTTGAGGGGGGGAACACTGAAGCTTTCTTT
CASSHFEGGNTEAFF
>TRBV5-4|.|TRBJ1-2|.
TGTGCCAGCAGCTCCGCCTCGGGCTCCGCAGTCTATGGCTACACCTTC
CASSSASGSAVYGYTF
>TRBV25-1|.|TRBJ1-4|TRBD1
TGTGCCAGCGGGACAGGGGAGAGAAAACTGTTTTTT
CASGTGERKLFF
>TRBV6-7|once|TRBJ2-2|TRBD1
TGTGCCAGCAGTTACCCTTACCGGGACAGGCAAAACACCGGGGAGCTGTTTTTT
CASSYPYRDRQNTGELFF
>TRBV7-9|.|TRBJ1-2|TRBD1
TGTGCCAGCAGCTGGGGACAGGGGGCTACAAACTATGGCTACACCTTC
CASSWGQGATNYGYTF
>TRBV25-1|.|TRBJ2-7|TRBD1
TGTGCCAGCAGTACCCGGGACAGTTCCTACGAGCAGTACTTC
CASSTRDSSYEQYF
>TRBV6-6|.|TRBJ2-5|.
TGTGCCAGCAGTTCCCGTGGCAGGTGGAAGACCCAGTACTTC
CASSSRGRWKTQYF
>TRBV13|few|TRBJ2-3|.
TGTGCCAGCAAATACCGCCTTAGCACAGATACGCAGTATTTT
CASKYRLSTDTQYF
>TRBV10-3|once|TRBJ1-2|.
TGTGCCATCAGTGAGTCCGGCAGCCTTTATGGCTACACCTTC
CAISESGSLYGYTF
>TRBV5-1|.|TRBJ2-7|TRBD1
TGCGCCAGCAGCCCCCCGGGACAGGGCTACGAGCAGTACTTC
CASSPPGQGYEQYF
>TRBV25-1|.|TRBJ2-5|.
TGTGCCAGCAGTCCGACAGAGGGGCAAGAGACCCAGTACTTC
CASSPTEGQETQYF
>TRBV10-3|.|TRBJ2-7|.
TGTGCCATCAGTCACGGGGACGAGCAGTACTTC
CAISHGDEQYF
>TRBV11-2|.|TRBJ2-1|TRBD2
TGTGCCAGCAGCTCCCGCGAGCGGGGGGGTATCGATGAGCAGTTCTTC
CASSSRERGGIDEQFF
>TRBV11-3|.|TRBJ1-3|.
TGTGCCAGCAGCCGGGATGGTGGCTCTGGAAACACCATATATTTT
CASSRDGGSGNTIYF
>TRBV7-8|once|TRBJ1-4|TRBD1
TGTGCCAGCAGCCCATACAGGGGTACTAATGAAAAACTGTTTTTT
CASSPYRGTNEKLFF
>TRBV19|.|TRBJ1-1|.
TGTGCCAGTAGACAACCGGGTGGGGATTTGGCTTTCTTT
CASRQPGGDLAFF
>TRBV11-3|.|TRBJ1-1|TRBD1
TGTGCCAGCAGCTTGGACAGGTCCTTAGAAGCTTTCTTT
CASSLDRSLEAFF
>TRBV5-4|.|TRBJ1-1|.
TGTGCCAGCAGCTTGGCCGGCGGTTACACTGAAGCTTTCTTT
CASSLAGGYTEAFF
>TRBV27|.|TRBJ2-3|TRBD2
TGTGCCAGCAGGCAGGGAGGCGGGGGGCCCAATACGCAGTATTTT
CASRQGGGGPNTQYF
>TRBV6-5|.|TRBJ2-1|.
TGTGCCAGCAGACCTGGACACAGTTACAATGAGCAGTTCTTC
CASRPGHSYNEQFF
>TRBV7-2|.|TRBJ1-2|.
TGTGCCAGCAGCTTTTACTCTGGCTACACCTTC
CASSFYSGYTF
>TRBV6-1|once|TRBJ1-4|.
TGTGCCAGCAGGGATATACAGGGTGCTAATGAAAAACTGTTTTTT
CASRDIQGANEKLFF